This TCR beta chain is from a study of T cell changes during pregnancy in multiple sclerosis. Some clones are missing from TCRdb's copy, which holds only in-frame ones; the method was immunoSEQ multiplex PCR. This sample carries tens of thousands of clones, just under 95% of them seen once, and the ten largest clones take more than 1%. The CDR3 runs 16 residues. The germline V and J ends were trimmed by 1 base and 3 bases, with 15 bases remaining between them. Germline loops: CDR1 MGHRA, CDR2 YSYEKL. Material: peripheral blood, obtained in the first trimester of pregnancy. The J gene is TRBJ1-1, the V gene TRBV4-1; D perhaps matches TRBD1 (6 bases). This TCR was recovered from a female donor with multiple sclerosis, enrolled in a pregnancy study. The CDR3 sequence is CASSQARGGLDTEAFF. CDR3 coding DNA: TGCGCCAGCAGCCAAGCCCGGGGGGGCCTTGACACTGAAGCTTTCTTT.